Below are 32 T cell receptor beta chains sequenced from a single sample in a study of shared clonotypes between healthy human individuals. This table comes from immunoSEQ multiplex PCR, and its TCRdb copy is limited to in-frame clones, with some not included. Of about 2.4 million clones in the sample, 85% to 95% were seen once. Material: naive CD4+ T cells sorted from blood. Subset in this sample: CD45RA+ positively selected. The receptor source for this set is a man between 18 and 35 years old in good health.

This chain uses TRBV6-5 with TRBJ2-2, with TRBD2 matching over 7 bases. CDR3 length: 13 amino acids. The V gene end was trimmed by 5 bases and the J gene end by 7 bases; junction bases not matched to a gene: 4. Germline CDR1 and CDR2: MNHEY and SVGAGI. The CDR3 loop is CASSPRGVGELFF. CDR3 DNA sequence: TGTGCCAGCAGTCCCCGGGGGGTCGGGGAGCTGTTTTTT.

The gene calls are TRBV19 and TRBJ2-7; 9 bases line up with TRBD2. Trimming removed 5 bases from V and 5 bases from J; junction bases left unmatched: 4. The CDR3 is made up of 13 amino acids. The germline gives CDR1 LNHDA, CDR2 SQIVND (reference sequence). This chain's CDR3 is CASSEWTSDEQYF. The CDR3, as DNA: TGTGCCAGTAGTGAATGGACTAGCGACGAGCAGTACTTC.

This rearrangement joins TRBV21-1 to TRBJ2-7; the DNA was not compared with TRBD2, the D call given in the table. TRBV21-1 is a pseudogene segment. The CDR3 runs to 11 residues. CDR3 in DNA: TGTGCCAGTGGGACTGGCTACGAGCAGTACTTC. The encoded protein is CASGTGYEQYF.

The V and J genes are TRBV5-1 and TRBJ1-1; unclear D gene. The germline V and J ends were trimmed by 0 bases and 1 base, with 7 bases remaining between them. The CDR3 covers 14 residues. CDR1 is SGHRS and CDR2 is YFSETQ in the germline V gene. As DNA, the CDR3 is TGCGCCAGCAGCTTGGGTCGGACGAACACTGAAGCTTTCTTT. Encoded protein: CASSLGRTNTEAFF.

The chain recombines TRBV19 with TRBJ2-2, with 10 positions matching TRBD1. Trimming cost V 8 bases and J 3 bases; bases outside gene matches: 3. The germline V gene encodes CDR1 LNHDA and CDR2 SQIVND (reference sequence). The CDR3 runs to 14 residues. CDR3 protein: CASEGTGDTGELFF. The CDR3 coding sequence is TGTGCCAGTGAGGGGACAGGGGACACCGGGGAGCTGTTTTTT.

The DNA for the CDR3 is TGCGCCAGCAGCTTGGCCGCCAGCCACTACGAGCAGTACTTC. It codes for CASSLAASHYEQYF. The J gene is TRBJ2-7, the V gene TRBV5-1, with unresolved D. CDR3 length: 14 amino acids. Trimming removed 0 bases at V and 3 bases at J, with 10 bases between. Germline V lookup: CDR1 SGHRS, CDR2 YFSETQ.

The V and J genes are TRBV5-4 and TRBJ2-5; 8 bases fit TRBD1. Germline loops: CDR1 SGHNT, CDR2 YYREEE (reference sequence). This CDR3 is 14 amino acids long. V lost 3 bases to trimming and J lost 2 bases; unmatched junction nucleotides: 3. CDR3 coding DNA: TGTGCCAGCAGCTCGAGGGACAGGCAAGAGACCCAGTACTTC. It encodes CASSSRDRQETQYF.

About this clone itself: This same CDR3 is encoded by further DNA sequences in the sample. This sequence joins TRBV9 and TRBJ1-3, with D unclear. The CDR3 totals 15 residues. V dropped 4 bases and J dropped 0 bases, with 11 bases sitting between them. The V gene's germline CDR1 is SGDLS and CDR2 YYNGEE. CDR3 sequence reads: CASSPTGISGNTIYF. In DNA, the CDR3 is TGTGCCAGCAGCCCGACGGGGATCTCTGGAAACACCATATATTTT.

The chain recombines TRBV5-1 with TRBJ2-3; D ambiguous. This CDR3 spans 15 amino acids. V shed 4 bases and J shed 3 bases, with 15 bases lying between them. Germline V gene data show CDR1 as SGHRS and CDR2 as YFSETQ. The chain's CDR3 is CASSRVPQITDTQYF. CDR3 nucleotide sequence: TGCGCCAGCAGCAGGGTCCCACAGATAACAGATACGCAGTATTTT.

The chain recombines TRBV5-6 with TRBJ2-3; TRBD2 agrees at 9 bases. With V trimmed by 3 bases and J by 6 bases, 11 bases remained unmatched. This CDR3 has 16 amino acids. Per germline, CDR1 SGHDT and CDR2 YYEEEE. The CDR3 DNA is TGTGCCAGCAGCTCGCCTAGCGGGGCCTTCGGGGATACGCAGTATTTT. Its translation is CASSSPSGAFGDTQYF.

The CDR3 sequence: CASSPTGGQRNQPQHF. CDR3 nucleotide sequence: TGTGCCAGCAGCCCGACAGGGGGACAACGCAATCAGCCCCAGCATTTT. The chain joins TRBV7-9 to TRBJ1-5, with TRBD1 matching over 9 bases. The CDR3 extends over 16 amino acids. V lost 5 bases to trimming and J lost 2 bases; unmatched junction nucleotides: 7. Per the germline V gene, CDR1 is SEHNR and CDR2 is FQNEAQ (reference sequence).

The chain links TRBV5-4 to TRBJ2-2; the match to TRBD1 covers 10 bases. V lost 0 bases, J lost 5 bases, and 7 bases stayed unmatched. The CDR3 covers 17 residues. Germline loops: CDR1 SGHNT, CDR2 YYREEE (reference sequence). The CDR3 sequence: CASSLEPTGGNTGELFF. DNA for the CDR3: TGTGCCAGCAGCTTGGAACCGACAGGGGGCAATACCGGGGAGCTGTTTTTT.

The rearrangement uses TRBV28 and TRBJ1-1; 10 nucleotides match TRBD1. The CDR3 has 16 amino acids. Losses at the gene ends were 5 bases for V and 4 bases for J; bases not matched to a gene: 10. Germline assignment: CDR1 MDHEN and CDR2 SYDVKM. CDR3 protein: CASSLSRDRGGTEAFF. Here the CDR3 DNA reads TGTGCCAGCAGTCTCTCTCGGGACAGGGGTGGCACTGAAGCTTTCTTT.

The chain joins TRBV6-1 to TRBJ2-5; TRBD1 matches at 8 bases. The CDR3 contains 14 residues. Germline CDR1 is MNHNS and CDR2 is SASEGT. The J segment lost 4 bases and the V segment lost 4 bases, leaving 5 bases of the junction unmatched. The CDR3 here is CASSGRTGRETQYF. CDR3 coding DNA: TGTGCCAGCAGTGGGCGGACAGGGAGAGAGACCCAGTACTTC.

The chain employs TRBV6-1 and TRBJ1-2; D may be TRBD1 (5 bases). CDR3 length: 15 residues. Germline V gene data show CDR1 as MNHNS and CDR2 as SASEGT. V shed 3 bases and J shed 5 bases, with 16 bases lying between them. CDR3: CASSDDSLGQYGYTF. CDR3 nucleotides: TGTGCCAGCAGTGACGACAGCCTAGGGCAGTATGGCTACACCTTC.

The chain is built from TRBV18 and TRBJ2-3; 14 bases match TRBD2. This CDR3 has 16 residues. CDR1 and CDR2 from the germline V gene are KGHSH and LQKENI. J gave up 4 bases and V 6 bases, and 6 bases lay outside the gene matches. The CDR3 sequence: CASSRGLAGEADTQYF. Here the CDR3 DNA reads TGTGCCAGCTCTCGGGGACTAGCGGGAGAGGCAGATACGCAGTATTTT. The full variable domain, in which reference TRBV18 and TRBJ2-3 provide the parts outside the CDR3, is NAGVMQNPRHLVRRRGQEARLRCSPMKGHSHVYWYRQLPEEGLKFMVYLQKENIIDESGMPKERFSAEFPKEGPSILRIQQVVRGDSAAYFCASSRGLAGEADTQYFGPGTRLTVL.

The chain has TRBV19 and TRBJ2-3; TRBD2 matches 9 bases. The CDR3 is 15 residues long. Germline CDR1 reads LNHDA; CDR2 reads SQIVND (reference sequence). V gave up 5 bases and J gave up 2 bases; unmatched junction bases: 5. The CDR3 loop reads CASSGAGGTTDTQYF. CDR3 in DNA: TGTGCCAGTAGTGGGGCGGGAGGGACCACAGATACGCAGTATTTT.

The rearrangement links TRBV5-5 to TRBJ1-6, with D uncertain. V lost 8 bases and J lost 8, with 17 bases in between. The CDR3 consists of 14 residues. In germline, CDR1 is SGHKS, CDR2 YYEKEE (reference sequence). CDR3 sequence reads: CASQDRVLDSPLHF. The CDR3 DNA is TGTGCCAGTCAAGACCGGGTCCTGGATTCACCCCTCCACTTT.

The chain joins TRBV6-1 to TRBJ2-7; TRBD2 matches 14 bases. J was trimmed by 9 bases and V by 3 bases; bases with no gene match: 16. This CDR3 contains 18 residues. CDR1 and CDR2 (germline): MNHNS, SASEGT. The CDR3 DNA reads TGTGCCAGCAGTGACCGCGGACTAGCGGGAGGTATCCTACAAGCGCAGTACTTC. Translating it yields CASSDRGLAGGILQAQYF.

The chain is built from TRBV4-1 and TRBJ1-6; D is perhaps TRBD1 (5 bases). Germline V gene data show CDR1 as MGHRA and CDR2 as YSYEKL. Trimming shortened V by 0 bases and J by 18 bases, and 18 bases separated the two germline ends. This CDR3 is built from 14 residues. Here the CDR3 DNA reads TGCGCCAGCAGCCAAGAGTCAGGGTCCCACCAACCCCACTTT. This sequence encodes CASSQESGSHQPHF.

The gene calls are TRBV27 and TRBJ2-3, with a possible D match to TRBD1 (5 bases). Trimming shortened V by 6 bases and J by 3 bases, and 13 bases separated the two germline ends. The CDR3 runs 14 residues. Germline lookup yields CDR1 MNHEY and CDR2 SMNVEV (reference sequence). This chain's CDR3 is CASSSREGTDTQYF. DNA for the CDR3: TGTGCCAGCAGCTCCAGGGAAGGGACAGATACGCAGTATTTT.

The table lists this clone with a count of one. The CDR3 protein is CASRGNGYTF. For the CDR3, the DNA is TGTGCCAGCAGGGGTAATGGCTACACCTTC. The gene calls are TRBV6-5 and TRBJ1-2, with unresolved D. The germline V gene encodes CDR1 MNHEY and CDR2 SVGAGI. This CDR3 has 10 amino acids. Trimming removed 6 bases from V and 6 bases from J, with 5 bases in between.

The V gene is TRBV18, the J gene TRBJ1-1; 8 nucleotides agree with TRBD1. The CDR3 is 12 residues long. The germline gives CDR1 KGHSH, CDR2 LQKENI. Trimming at V came to 6 bases and at J to 5 bases, leaving 2 bases not matched to a gene. Written as DNA, the CDR3 is TGTGCCAGCTCGGACAGGGTTACTGAAGCTTTCTTT. Translating it yields CASSDRVTEAFF.

The rearrangement joins TRBV18 to TRBJ1-4, with 7 bases matching TRBD1. The ends lost 3 bases at V and 0 bases at J; junction bases unmatched: 10. Looked up from germline, CDR1 is KGHSH and CDR2 is LQKENI. This CDR3 region has 18 residues. The CDR3 here is CASSPNGPQGATNEKLFF. In DNA, the CDR3 is TGTGCCAGCTCACCCAACGGCCCCCAGGGGGCAACTAATGAAAAACTGTTTTTT.

The V gene is TRBV5-4, the J gene TRBJ1-2; 11 bases are a match to TRBD1. The CDR3 contains 17 residues. CDR1 is SGHNT, CDR2 YYREEE, per germline (reference sequence). V trimming: 0 bases; J trimming: 0 bases; junction bases outside the gene matches: 4. The CDR3 is CASSLVGQGGANYGYTF. CDR3 nucleotide sequence: TGTGCCAGCAGCTTGGTGGGACAGGGGGGAGCTAACTATGGCTACACCTTC.

This clone was seen once. The chain links TRBV2 to TRBJ2-3; tentative D call: TRBD1 (5 bases). CDR1 and CDR2 (germline): SNHLY, FYNNEI. CDR3 length: 12 amino acids. Deletions cut 5 bases from V and 4 bases from J, with 7 bases between. The CDR3 DNA is TGTGCCAGCAGTAGCAGGGCAGATACGCAGTATTTT. Amino acid sequence: CASSSRADTQYF.

The chain combines TRBV18 with TRBJ1-1; the D is unclear. This CDR3 region has 14 residues. V was clipped by 3 bases and J by 8 bases, with 16 bases between them. Germline V gene sequence: CDR1 KGHSH, CDR2 LQKENI. CDR3 nucleotides: TGTGCCAGCTCACCTCCCCTAATGTCACGAGAAGCTTTCTTT. It encodes CASSPPLMSREAFF.

V is TRBV6-6 and J is TRBJ1-2; 9 bases fit TRBD1. The V gene's germline CDR1 is MNHNY and CDR2 SVGAGI (reference sequence). V was clipped by 6 bases and J by 6 bases; unmatched bases: 5. This CDR3 region has 13 residues. The CDR3 sequence: CASSGTGRDGYTF. CDR3 nucleotide sequence: TGTGCCAGCAGCGGGACAGGGAGGGATGGCTACACCTTC.

This chain links TRBV29-1 with TRBJ2-5; D gene uncertain. The germline gives CDR1 SQVTM, CDR2 ANQGSEA. This CDR3 comprises 13 residues. Trimming took off 1 base at V and 1 base at J, with 7 bases between the two ends. The CDR3 sequence: CSVEAAFQETQYF. The CDR3 DNA follows: TGCAGCGTTGAAGCTGCATTCCAAGAGACCCAGTACTTC.

The chain is built from TRBV4-1 and TRBJ1-1, with D perhaps TRBD1 (5 bases). Trimming pared 6 bases from V and 4 bases from J, leaving 18 bases between. This CDR3 is 15 amino acids long. Germline V gene lookup returns CDR1 MGHRA and CDR2 YSYEKL. In nucleotides, the CDR3 is TGCGCCAGCAGTATTGATTCCATGGGGGGCACTGAAGCTTTCTTT. This sequence encodes CASSIDSMGGTEAFF.

The chain links TRBV25-1 to TRBJ2-6; 7 nucleotides match TRBD1. The CDR3 is made up of 16 amino acids. Trimming took 3 bases from V and 2 from J; bases not matched to a gene: 4. The germline CDR1 and CDR2 sequences are MGHDK and SYGVNS. CDR3 sequence reads: CASSEVDRAGANVLTF. CDR3 bases: TGTGCCAGCAGTGAGGTCGACAGGGCTGGGGCCAACGTCCTGACTTTC.

The CDR3 loop reads CASQDWSYEQYF. The CDR3 region has the DNA TGTGCCAGCCAGGACTGGAGCTACGAGCAGTACTTC. The chain links TRBV2 to TRBJ2-7; D might be TRBD2 (5 bases). Trimming took off 8 bases at V and 3 bases at J, with 11 bases between the two ends. This CDR3 comprises 12 residues. The germline V gene has CDR1 SNHLY and CDR2 FYNNEI. The full variable domain, completed using reference TRBV2 and TRBJ2-7, is EPEVTQTPSHQVTQMGQEVILRCVPISNHLYFYWYRQILGQKVEFLVSFYNNEISEKSEIFDDQFSVERPDGSNFTLKIRSTKLEDSAMYFCASQDWSYEQYFGPGTRLTVT.